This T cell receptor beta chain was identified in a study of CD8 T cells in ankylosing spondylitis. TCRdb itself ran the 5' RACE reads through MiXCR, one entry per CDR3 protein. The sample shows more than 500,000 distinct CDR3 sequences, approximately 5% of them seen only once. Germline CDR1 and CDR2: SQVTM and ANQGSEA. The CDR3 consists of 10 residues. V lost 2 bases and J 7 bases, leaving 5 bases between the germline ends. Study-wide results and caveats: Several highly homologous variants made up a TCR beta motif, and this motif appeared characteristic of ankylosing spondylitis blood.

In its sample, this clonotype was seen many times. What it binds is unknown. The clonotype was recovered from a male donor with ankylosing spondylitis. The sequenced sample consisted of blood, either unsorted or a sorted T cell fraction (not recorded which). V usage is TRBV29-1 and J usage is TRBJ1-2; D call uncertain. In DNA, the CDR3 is TGCAGCGTTGAAATCGGTGGCTACACCTTC. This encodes CSVEIGGYTF.